One sample yielded the 19 T cell receptor beta chains listed below, sequenced in a study of human T cells and chemical hapten exposure. TCRdb recomputed calls from the RACE reads with MiXCR, one row per CDR3 protein. This sample has around 99,000 distinct CDR3 sequences, with roughly 12% found just once. As for time point: patch test 1, 2 weeks after DPC sensitization. Specified treatment: therapeutic diphenylcyclopropenone sensitization with weekly scalp DPC. The sample was whole blood, taken in connection with sensitization to the hapten diphenylcyclopropenone (DPC). The receptors here all came from a woman in her thirties or forties with alopecia areata. Some clones in this sample may be carry-over from other donors' samples.

The chain recombines TRBV28 with TRBJ1-2; 7 nucleotides align to TRBD1. With V trimmed by 6 bases and J by 2 bases, 3 bases remained unmatched. CDR3 length: 13 amino acids. Germline loops: CDR1 MDHEN, CDR2 SYDVKM. For the CDR3, the DNA is TGTGCCAGCAGACCGGGACAGAACTATGGCTACACCTTC. This codes for CASRPGQNYGYTF.

Only one count was recorded for this clonotype. One junction end does not reproduce the germline sequence, and a read error may be involved. This chain joins TRBV27 and TRBJ1-6; TRBD1 aligns across 10 bases. Germline-derived CDR1 and CDR2 are MNHEY and SMNVEV (reference sequence). CDR3 length: 16 residues. The CDR3 region has the DNA TGTGCCAGCAGTTTATCGGGGGACAGGGGTAGTTCACTCCTCCACTTT. Translation: CASSLSGDRGSSLLHF.

This clonotype was counted only a few times. This rearrangement joins TRBV20-1 to TRBJ2-1; 7 bases agree with TRBD1. The CDR3 extends over 13 amino acids. With V trimmed by 6 bases and J by 4 bases, 6 bases remained unmatched. Germline loops: CDR1 DFQATT, CDR2 SNEGSKA (reference sequence). The CDR3 sequence is CSAKGATYNEQFF. The DNA for the CDR3 is TGCAGTGCCAAGGGGGCCACTTACAATGAGCAGTTCTTC.

This clonotype has more than one count but fewer than ten. V usage is TRBV6-1 and J usage is TRBJ2-7; TRBD1 aligns across 11 bases. Germline assignment: CDR1 MNHNS and CDR2 SASEGT. Germline trimming cut 5 bases from V and 4 bases from J; bases unmatched to any gene: 4. This CDR3 contains 14 residues. The CDR3 DNA reads as TGTGCCAGCAGTTTGGACAGGGGGCTTTACGAGCAGTACTTC. It yields the protein CASSLDRGLYEQYF.

The chain has TRBV9 and TRBJ1-2; 10 nucleotides match TRBD1. With 3 bases clipped from V and 0 bases from J, the junction kept 11 bases outside the gene matches. This CDR3 has 18 amino acids. Germline loops: CDR1 SGDLS, CDR2 YYNGEE. This CDR3 reads CASSGTGTGDPTNYGYTF. The CDR3 nucleotides are TGTGCCAGCAGCGGTACCGGGACAGGGGATCCCACTAACTATGGCTACACCTTC.

This clonotype was picked up a small number of times. The chain combines TRBV6-5 with TRBJ2-7, with D unresolved. CDR1 is MNHEY, CDR2 SVGAGI, per germline. V lost 8 bases to trimming and J lost 2 bases, with 13 bases between them. CDR3 length: 13 amino acids. The CDR3 DNA sequence: TGTGCCAGCGGGCCCAGTCTCCCCTACGAGCAGTACTTC. Amino acids: CASGPSLPYEQYF.

This clonotype was recorded a few times. The CDR3 loop is CASSLAQSDRKFF. The CDR3 nucleotides are TGTGCCAGCAGCTTAGCACAGTCTGATAGGAAATTCTTC. The chain is built from TRBV7-9 and TRBJ2-1; no firm D call. V gave up 0 bases and J gave up 16 bases, with 16 bases separating them. The CDR3 runs to 13 residues. Germline CDR1 SEHNR, CDR2 FQNEAQ (reference sequence).

The chain links TRBV5-8 to TRBJ2-2; D perhaps matches TRBD2 (6 bases). The CDR3 runs 15 residues. Looked up from germline, CDR1 is SGHTS and CDR2 is YDEGEE. V lost 4 bases and J lost 6, with 16 bases in between. The CDR3 protein is CASSRTLASPGELFF. CDR3 bases: TGTGCCAGCAGCCGAACTCTAGCGTCCCCCGGGGAGCTGTTTTTT.

There are a few counts of this clonotype. V gene TRBV25-1 combines with J gene TRBJ2-7; TRBD1 matches 9 bases. J gave up 4 bases and V 4 bases, and 5 bases lay outside the gene matches. Per germline, CDR1 MGHDK and CDR2 SYGVNS. CDR3 length: 14 amino acids. CDR3 in amino acids: CASSGGQGKYEQYF. The CDR3 region has the DNA TGTGCCAGCAGTGGCGGACAGGGGAAATACGAGCAGTACTTC.

This clonotype was found a few times. V usage is TRBV12-3 or TRBV12-4 and J usage is TRBJ2-1; TRBD2 agrees at 11 bases. J was trimmed by 5 bases and V by 7 bases; bases with no gene match: 10. The CDR3 length is 16 residues. DNA of the CDR3: TGTGCCAGCACCACGCCCCTACTAGCGGGAGACAATGAGCAGTTCTTC. It specifies CASTTPLLAGDNEQFF.

This sequence joins TRBV29-1 and TRBJ2-1; maybe TRBD2 (6 bases). The length of the CDR3 is 14 residues. From germline, CDR1 is SQVTM and CDR2 ANQGSEA. V gave up 7 bases and J gave up 6 bases, with 19 bases separating them. CDR3 bases: TGCAGCGCCCTCGGGCCTAGCGAGGGCAATGAGCAGTTCTTC. It codes for CSALGPSEGNEQFF.

This clonotype has more than one count but fewer than ten. The V gene is TRBV7-3, the J gene TRBJ1-5; 9 bases line up with TRBD1. The junction had 5 bases not matched to a gene; V was cut back by 5 bases and J by 6 bases. The V gene's germline CDR1 is SGHTA and CDR2 FQGTGA. CDR3 length: 14 amino acids. CDR3 loop: CASSKGQGSQPQHF. The CDR3 DNA sequence: TGTGCCAGCAGCAAGGGACAGGGAAGTCAGCCCCAGCATTTT. Combining the CDR3 with reference TRBV7-3 and TRBJ1-5 gives the whole variable domain GAGVSQTPSNKVTEKGKYVELRCDPISGHTALYWYRQSLGQGPEFLIYFQGTGAADDSGLPNDRFFAVRPEGSVSTLKIQRTERGDSAVYLCASSKGQGSQPQHFGDGTRLSIL.

The chain joins TRBV5-1 to TRBJ2-1; D is uncertain. Trimming took 4 bases from V and 6 from J, leaving 11 bases between them. This CDR3 is 13 amino acids long. In germline, CDR1 is SGHRS, CDR2 YFSETQ. In DNA form, the CDR3 reads TGCGCCAGCAGCCCGAGACCAGGCAATGAGCAGTTCTTC. Translating gives CASSPRPGNEQFF.

This clonotype was seen only a few times. The chain employs TRBV3-1 and TRBJ2-7; D call uncertain. Germline V gene data show CDR1 as LGHDT and CDR2 as YNNKEL (reference sequence). The ends were cut back, 0 bases at V and 5 bases at J, with 20 bases in the middle. The CDR3 runs to 17 residues. CDR3 bases: TGTGCCAGCAGCCAAGAGCAATTACGGTCCTGGCCCAACGAGCAGTACTTC. Translation gives CASSQEQLRSWPNEQYF.

The chain recombines TRBV30 with TRBJ1-2; tentative D call: TRBD1 (5 bases). V shed 5 bases and J shed 8 bases, with 15 bases lying between them. This CDR3 region has 12 residues. Germline values: CDR1 GTSNPN, CDR2 SVGIG (reference sequence). The CDR3 DNA follows: TGTGCCTGGGGAGATCAGGGTCAAGGCTACACCTTC. It is translated as CAWGDQGQGYTF.

The V gene is TRBV5-1, the J gene TRBJ1-1; D remains unclear. V was trimmed by 6 bases and J by 0 bases, leaving 15 bases between them. The germline V gene has CDR1 SGHRS and CDR2 YFSETQ. CDR3 length: 15 residues. Here the CDR3 reads CASTTSSNMNTEAFF. CDR3 coding DNA: TGCGCCAGCACAACTTCTTCGAACATGAACACTGAAGCTTTCTTT. Using reference TRBV5-1 and TRBJ1-1 for the parts outside the CDR3, the full variable domain is KAGVTQTPRYLIKTRGQQVTLSCSPISGHRSVSWYQQTPGQGLQFLFEYFSETQRNKGNFPGRFSGRQFSNSRSEMNVSTLELGDSALYLCASTTSSNMNTEAFFGQGTRLTVV.

The chain carries TRBV6-1 and TRBJ1-5, with a possible D match to TRBD1 (6 bases). The CDR3 contains 14 residues. The V end lost 6 bases, the J end lost 5 bases, and 14 bases lay between the germline ends. Germline V gives CDR1 MNHNS, CDR2 SASEGT. CDR3 DNA sequence: TGTGCCAGCAGGGAGACAGGATTACATCAGCCCCAGCATTTT. Its translation is CASRETGLHQPQHF.

This clonotype has a handful of counts. The CDR3 region has the DNA TGTGCCAGCAGCACCCTGGGCGTTCGGAGGAGTGAGCAGTTCTTC. It is translated as CASSTLGVRRSEQFF. This chain links TRBV14 with TRBJ2-1; D possibly corresponds to TRBD2 (5 bases). Germline V gene sequence: CDR1 SGHDN, CDR2 FVKESK. Deletions cut 5 bases from V and 9 bases from J, with 20 bases between. The CDR3 loop spans 15 amino acids.

The table lists this clonotype with a few counts. This rearrangement joins TRBV6-5 to TRBJ2-1, with 12 bases aligning to TRBD2. Looked up from germline, CDR1 is MNHEY and CDR2 is SVGAGI. The CDR3 spans 16 residues. With 6 bases clipped from V and 7 bases from J, the junction kept 10 bases outside the gene matches. DNA for the CDR3: TGTGCCAGCAGCCGACCGGGACTAGCGGGCCGGAATGAGCAGTTCTTC. Translating it yields CASSRPGLAGRNEQFF.